Following are 2 T cell receptor beta chains from one sample sequenced in a study of shared clonotypes between healthy human individuals. Assay: immunoSEQ multiplex PCR; the TCRdb copy retains only in-frame clones and omits some. The sample has about 2.3 million clones; 80% to 95% are singletons. Input material: naive CD4+ T cells from PBMCs. The subset is: CD45RA+ positively selected. These receptors were taken from a young man in good health. Some clones in this sample may be carry-over from other donors' samples.

J is TRBJ1-2 and V is TRBV6-4; a possible D gene is TRBD1 (6 bases). Germline V gives CDR1 MRHNA, CDR2 SNTAGT. CDR3 length: 14 residues. V was pared by 6 bases and J by 4 bases, with 15 bases between. This chain's CDR3 is CASSQGISGYGYTF. In DNA form, the CDR3 reads TGTGCCAGCAGCCAGGGGATATCTGGCTATGGCTACACCTTC.

The genes are TRBV30 and TRBJ2-7; possibly TRBD2 for D (5 bases). The CDR3 is 14 residues long. Germline V gene data show CDR1 as GTSNPN and CDR2 as SVGIG (reference sequence). V was cut by 4 bases and J by 3 bases, with 16 bases left in between. The CDR3 here is CAWTRPSTYYEQYF. CDR3 DNA sequence: TGTGCCTGGACCAGACCTAGCACCTACTACGAGCAGTACTTC.